This T cell receptor (beta chain) was recovered during a study of T-cell memory formation after mild COVID-19. TCRdb passed the 5' RACE reads through MiXCR, listing each CDR3 protein once. The top ten hold around 24% of the sample, which has roughly 340,000 distinct CDR3 sequences, 15% to 20% seen once. Germline V gene lookup returns CDR1 DFQATT and CDR2 SNEGSKA (reference sequence). The CDR3 runs 14 residues. V trimming: 0 bases; J trimming: 9 bases; junction bases outside the gene matches: 7. This clonotype was observed a handful of times. The sequenced material came from PBMCs or a T cell subset sorted from them (not recorded which). This chain links TRBV20-1 with TRBJ2-7; TRBD2 matches 11 bases. This receptor was obtained from a man younger than 30 who had mild COVID-19 (a few samples of this study predate the infection). Cell type and time point are not known. The CDR3 protein is CSAREGTSGLWQYV. The CDR3 coding sequence is TGCAGTGCTAGAGAGGGGACTAGCGGTTTGTGGCAGTACGTC.